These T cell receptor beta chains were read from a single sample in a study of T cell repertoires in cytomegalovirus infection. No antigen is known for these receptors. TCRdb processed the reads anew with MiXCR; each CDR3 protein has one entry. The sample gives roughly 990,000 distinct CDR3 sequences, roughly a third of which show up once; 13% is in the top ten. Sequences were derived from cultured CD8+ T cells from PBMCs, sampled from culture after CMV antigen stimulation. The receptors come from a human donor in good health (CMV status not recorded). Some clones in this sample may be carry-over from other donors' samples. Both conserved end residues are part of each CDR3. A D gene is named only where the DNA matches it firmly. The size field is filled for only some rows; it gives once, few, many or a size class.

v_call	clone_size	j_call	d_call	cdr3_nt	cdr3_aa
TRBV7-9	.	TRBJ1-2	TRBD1	TGTGCCGAGGAGGCCACAGGGGTAAACTATGGCTACACCTTC	CAEEATGVNYGYTF
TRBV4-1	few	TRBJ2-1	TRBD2	TGCGCCAGCAGCCCCGAGTGGTCGGGGGGGAAGAATGAGCAGTTCTTC	CASSPEWSGGKNEQFF
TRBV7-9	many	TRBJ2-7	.	TGTGCCAGCGCCACGACAGACTCCTACGAGCAGTACTTC	CASATTDSYEQYF
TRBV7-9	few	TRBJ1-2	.	TGTGCCAGCAGCCCCAGGGGCTCTTATGGCTACACCTTC	CASSPRGSYGYTF
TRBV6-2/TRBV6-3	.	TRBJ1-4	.	TGTGCCAGCACGTACAGGGCCGCAACTAATGAAAAACTGTTTTTT	CASTYRAATNEKLFF
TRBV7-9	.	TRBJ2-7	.	TGTGCCAGCAGCTTAACTTCCGGAACTAGCTCCTACGAGCAGTACTTC	CASSLTSGTSSYEQYF
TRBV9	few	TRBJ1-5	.	TGTGCCAGCAGCGTAGGACCAGAAATCAATCAGCCCCAGCATTTT	CASSVGPEINQPQHF
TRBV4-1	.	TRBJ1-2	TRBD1	TGCGCCAGCAGCCAAGATGAGACAGGGCGGGGGTACTATGGCTACACCTTC	CASSQDETGRGYYGYTF
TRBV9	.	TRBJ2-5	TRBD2	TGTGCCAGCAGCGTAAGGGCTAGCGGGGCAGAGACCCAGTACTTC	CASSVRASGAETQYF
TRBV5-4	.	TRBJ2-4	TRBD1	TGTGCCAGCAGAACAGGGGGCGAGGACATTCAGTACTTC	CASRTGGEDIQYF
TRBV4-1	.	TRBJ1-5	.	TGCGCCAGCAGTCGGGGGCCGGATCAGCCCCAGCATTTT	CASSRGPDQPQHF
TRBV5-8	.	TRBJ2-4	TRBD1	TGTGCCAGCAGCTCAGGACAGGGGGCGTTAGCCAAAAACATTCAGTACTTC	CASSSGQGALAKNIQYF
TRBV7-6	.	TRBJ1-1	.	TGTGCCAGCAGCTTGACAGCCGGTGAAGCTTTCTTT	CASSLTAGEAFF
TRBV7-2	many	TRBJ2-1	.	TGTGCCAGCAGAATCGGTCCGGCCATAGAGCAGTTCTTC	CASRIGPAIEQFF
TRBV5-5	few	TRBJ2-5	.	TGTGCCAGCAACTGGCGAGAGACCCAGTACTTC	CASNWRETQYF
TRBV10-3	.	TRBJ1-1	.	TGTGCCACCGCAGGACCGCCCGCCCCTGAAGCTTTCTTT	CATAGPPAPEAFF